This T cell receptor beta chain was captured in a study of T cell changes during pregnancy in multiple sclerosis. Here immunoSEQ multiplex PCR was the method, and the copy in TCRdb shows in-frame clones only, minus some. This table holds 45,000 to 55,000 clones, 80% to 95% found once. J was trimmed by 3 bases and V by 4 bases; bases with no gene match: 7. Germline V gene data show CDR1 as SQVTM and CDR2 as ANQGSEA. The CDR3 covers 14 residues. This chain uses TRBV29-1 with TRBJ2-7; TRBD2 agrees at 9 bases. The sequence derives from a female donor with multiple sclerosis, enrolled in a pregnancy study. The material was peripheral blood, obtained after pregnancy. CDR3 region: CSVAAGGRFYEQYF. The CDR3 DNA follows: TGCAGCGTTGCGGCGGGGGGGCGATTCTACGAGCAGTACTTC.